This TCR beta chain was recorded in a study of T cell responses to AZD1222 COVID-19 vaccine. At the level of the study: Pooled in the analysis were second doses at about 4 or about 12 weeks.

Overall study results and limits: CD4 TCRs associated with vaccination spanned spike, dominating at 160-218 and 743-854.

TCRdb's table, derived via immunoSEQ multiplex PCR, lists solely in-frame clones and lacks some. Among roughly 130,000 clones listed, 75% to 90% were seen once. As to this clone: Its antigen is undetermined. A junction end diverges from the germline sequence, so it may reflect a read error.

The input for sequencing was peripheral blood, taken on day 0 of AZD1222 vaccination. This receptor was identified in an adult in good health.

The CDR3 DNA follows: TGTGCCAGCAGTGATGATGGAGCTCCGAACCCCGGGGAGCTGTTTTTT. It yields the protein CASSDDGAPNPGELFF. The rearrangement links TRBV6-4 to TRBJ2-2; no clear D. This CDR3 has 16 residues. Germline loops: CDR1 MRHNA, CDR2 SNTAGT.